The sequence of this TCR beta chain was determined in a study of T cells after yellow fever vaccination. TCRdb recomputed calls from the 5' RACE reads with MiXCR, one row per CDR3 protein. The repertoire holds roughly 250,000 distinct CDR3 sequences, with 10% to 15% as singletons. Study results and limitations: Most primary-vaccination clones reappeared after the booster (just under 98% CD4, about 90% CD8). A limited proportion of clonotypes was detected within both the CD4 and CD8 compartments.

V lost 4 bases to trimming and J lost 7 bases, with 17 bases between them. The germline CDR1 and CDR2 sequences are SQVTM and ANQGSEA. CDR3 size: 13 residues. Regarding this clonotype: Its antigen is undetermined.

The V and J genes are TRBV29-1 and TRBJ2-7; tentatively, D is TRBD2 (7 bases). This sample comprised CD4+ T cells sorted from PBMCs, obtained 45 days after the yellow fever booster vaccination. This TCR derives from a man in his thirties or forties who received the YFV17D yellow fever vaccine. This chain's CDR3 is CSVGTGGLREQYF. Here the CDR3 DNA reads TGCAGCGTTGGAACGGGGGGCCTACGGGAGCAGTACTTC.